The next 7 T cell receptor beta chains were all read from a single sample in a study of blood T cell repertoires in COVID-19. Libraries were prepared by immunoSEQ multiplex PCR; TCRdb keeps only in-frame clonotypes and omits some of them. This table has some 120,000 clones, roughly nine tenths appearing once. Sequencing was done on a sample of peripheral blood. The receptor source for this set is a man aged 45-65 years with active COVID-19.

In DNA, the CDR3 is TGTGCCAGTACCCCTGGGAGGAACAATCAGCCCCAGCATTTT. The encoded protein is CASTPGRNNQPQHF. V usage is TRBV19 and J usage is TRBJ1-5; D not certain. V lost 7 bases and J lost 3, with 13 bases in between. The CDR3 contains 14 residues. CDR1 and CDR2 (germline): LNHDA, SQIVND (reference sequence).

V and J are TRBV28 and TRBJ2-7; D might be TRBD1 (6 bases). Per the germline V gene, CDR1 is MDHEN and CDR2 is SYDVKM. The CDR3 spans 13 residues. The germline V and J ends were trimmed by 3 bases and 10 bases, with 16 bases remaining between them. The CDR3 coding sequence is TGTGCCAGCAGTTTCGATGGGACACTCCATCAGTACTTC. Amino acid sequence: CASSFDGTLHQYF.

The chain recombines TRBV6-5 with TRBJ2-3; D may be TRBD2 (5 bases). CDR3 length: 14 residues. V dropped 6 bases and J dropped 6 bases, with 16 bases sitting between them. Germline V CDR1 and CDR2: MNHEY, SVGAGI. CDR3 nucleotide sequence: TGTGCCAGCAGCCGTACTAGTTCAATGGATACGCAGTATTTT. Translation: CASSRTSSMDTQYF.

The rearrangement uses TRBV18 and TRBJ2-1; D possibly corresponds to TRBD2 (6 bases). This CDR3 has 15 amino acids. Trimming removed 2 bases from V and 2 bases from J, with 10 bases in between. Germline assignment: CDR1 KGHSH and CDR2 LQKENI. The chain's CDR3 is CASSPRLGTYNEQFF. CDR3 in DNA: TGTGCCAGCTCACCAAGACTAGGGACCTACAATGAGCAGTTCTTC.

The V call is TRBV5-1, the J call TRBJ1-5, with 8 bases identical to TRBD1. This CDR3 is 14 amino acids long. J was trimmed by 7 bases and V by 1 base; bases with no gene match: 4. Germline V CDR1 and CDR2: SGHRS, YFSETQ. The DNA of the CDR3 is TGCGCCAGCAGCTTGCGAGGACAGGGCCAGCCCCAGCATTTT. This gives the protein CASSLRGQGQPQHF.

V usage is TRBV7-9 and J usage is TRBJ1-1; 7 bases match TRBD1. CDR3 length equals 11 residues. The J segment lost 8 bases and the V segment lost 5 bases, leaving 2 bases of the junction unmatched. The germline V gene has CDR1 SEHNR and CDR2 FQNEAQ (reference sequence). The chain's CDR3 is CASSPDREAFF. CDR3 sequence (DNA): TGTGCCAGCAGCCCGGACAGGGAAGCTTTCTTT.

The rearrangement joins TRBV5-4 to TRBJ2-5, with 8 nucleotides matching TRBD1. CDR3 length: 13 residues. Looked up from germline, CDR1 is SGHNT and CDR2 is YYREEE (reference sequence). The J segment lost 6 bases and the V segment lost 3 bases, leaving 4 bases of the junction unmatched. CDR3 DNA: TGTGCCAGCAGCTCGGGACAGGCGAAGACCCAGTACTTC. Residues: CASSSGQAKTQYF.